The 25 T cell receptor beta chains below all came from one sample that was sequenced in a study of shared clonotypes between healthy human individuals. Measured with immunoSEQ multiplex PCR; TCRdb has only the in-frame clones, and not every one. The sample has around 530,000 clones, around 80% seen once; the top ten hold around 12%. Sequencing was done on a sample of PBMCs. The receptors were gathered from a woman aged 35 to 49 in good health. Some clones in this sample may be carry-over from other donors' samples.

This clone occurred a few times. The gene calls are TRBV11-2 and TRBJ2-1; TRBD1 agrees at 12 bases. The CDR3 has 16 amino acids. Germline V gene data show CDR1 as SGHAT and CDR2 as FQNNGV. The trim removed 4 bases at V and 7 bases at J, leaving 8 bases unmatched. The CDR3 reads CASSSSGTGGWNEQFF. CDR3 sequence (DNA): TGTGCCAGCAGCTCGTCCGGGACAGGGGGCTGGAATGAGCAGTTCTTC.

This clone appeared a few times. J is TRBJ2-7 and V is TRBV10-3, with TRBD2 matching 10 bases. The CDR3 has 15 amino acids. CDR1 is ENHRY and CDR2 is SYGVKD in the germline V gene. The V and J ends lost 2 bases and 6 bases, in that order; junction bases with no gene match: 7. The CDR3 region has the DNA TGTGCCATCAGTGAGCCGACTCAGCGGGAGGGCGAGCAGTACTTC. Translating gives CAISEPTQREGEQYF.

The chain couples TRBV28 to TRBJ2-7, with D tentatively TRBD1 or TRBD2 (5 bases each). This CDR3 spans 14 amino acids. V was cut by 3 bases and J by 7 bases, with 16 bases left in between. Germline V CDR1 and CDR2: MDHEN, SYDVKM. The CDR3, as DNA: TGTGCCAGCAGTTTCGGACATCTTCGGGGTGAGCAGTACTTC. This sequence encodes CASSFGHLRGEQYF.

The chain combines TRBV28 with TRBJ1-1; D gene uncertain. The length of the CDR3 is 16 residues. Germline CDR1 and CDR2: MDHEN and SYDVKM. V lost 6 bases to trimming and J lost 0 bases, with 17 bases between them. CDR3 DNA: TGTGCCAGCAGGGAACCTGGGTTGGGTCTGAACACTGAAGCTTTCTTT. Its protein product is CASREPGLGLNTEAFF. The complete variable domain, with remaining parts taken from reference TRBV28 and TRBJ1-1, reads DVKVTQSSRYLVKRTGEKVFLECVQDMDHENMFWYRQDPGLGLRLIYFSYDVKMKEKGDIPEGYSVSREKKERFSLILESASTNQTSMYLCASREPGLGLNTEAFFGQGTRLTVV.

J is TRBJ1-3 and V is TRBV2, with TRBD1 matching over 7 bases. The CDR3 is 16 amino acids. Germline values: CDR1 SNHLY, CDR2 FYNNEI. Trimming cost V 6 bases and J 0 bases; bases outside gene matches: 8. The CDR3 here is CASRADRVSSGNTIYF. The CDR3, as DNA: TGTGCCAGCAGAGCTGACAGGGTGAGCTCTGGAAACACCATATATTTT.

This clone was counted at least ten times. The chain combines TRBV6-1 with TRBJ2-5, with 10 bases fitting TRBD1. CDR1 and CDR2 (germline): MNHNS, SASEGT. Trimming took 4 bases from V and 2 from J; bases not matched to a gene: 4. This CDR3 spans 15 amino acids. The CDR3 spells CASSGGQGEQETQYF. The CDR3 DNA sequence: TGTGCCAGCAGTGGAGGACAGGGGGAGCAAGAGACCCAGTACTTC.

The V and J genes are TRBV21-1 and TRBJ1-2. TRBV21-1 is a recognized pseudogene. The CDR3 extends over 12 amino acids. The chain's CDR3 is CATWTGNYGYTF. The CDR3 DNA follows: TGTGCCACGTGGACGGGGAACTATGGCTACACCTTC.

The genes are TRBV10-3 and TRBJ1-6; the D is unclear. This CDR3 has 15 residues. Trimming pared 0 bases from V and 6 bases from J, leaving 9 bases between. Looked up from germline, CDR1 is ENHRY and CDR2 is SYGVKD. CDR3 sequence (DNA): TGTGCCATCAGTGAGTCGGATGAGGGTAATTCACCCCTCCACTTT. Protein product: CAISESDEGNSPLHF.

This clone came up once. Here the CDR3 DNA reads TGTGCCAGCAGCTTGGCCTCAGGGGCAGCCTACGAGCAGTACTTC. Protein: CASSLASGAAYEQYF. This chain uses TRBV5-4 with TRBJ2-7, with D perhaps TRBD1 (6 bases). V was cut by 0 bases and J by 2 bases, with 12 bases left in between. Germline V gene data show CDR1 as SGHNT and CDR2 as YYREEE (reference sequence). The CDR3 has 15 amino acids.

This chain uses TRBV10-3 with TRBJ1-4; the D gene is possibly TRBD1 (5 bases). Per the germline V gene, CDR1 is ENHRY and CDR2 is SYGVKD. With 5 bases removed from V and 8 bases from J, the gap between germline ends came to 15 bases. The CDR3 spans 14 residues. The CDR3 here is CAISKEGWDEKLFF. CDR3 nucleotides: TGTGCCATCAGTAAAGAGGGGTGGGACGAAAAACTGTTTTTT.

CDR3 sequence: CSVEIAGLPYEQYF. The CDR3 nucleotides read TGCAGCGTTGAAATAGCGGGGTTACCCTACGAGCAGTACTTC. The rearrangement uses TRBV29-1 and TRBJ2-7; 8 nucleotides line up with TRBD2. With 2 bases clipped from V and 2 bases from J, the junction kept 5 bases outside the gene matches. CDR1 SQVTM and CDR2 ANQGSEA come from the germline V gene. The CDR3 consists of 14 residues.

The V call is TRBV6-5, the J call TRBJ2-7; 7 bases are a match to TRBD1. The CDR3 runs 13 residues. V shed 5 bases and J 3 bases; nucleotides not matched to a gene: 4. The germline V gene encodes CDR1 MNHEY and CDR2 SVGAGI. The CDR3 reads CASSRTGIYEQYF. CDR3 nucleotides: TGTGCCAGCAGTCGGACAGGAATCTACGAGCAGTACTTC.

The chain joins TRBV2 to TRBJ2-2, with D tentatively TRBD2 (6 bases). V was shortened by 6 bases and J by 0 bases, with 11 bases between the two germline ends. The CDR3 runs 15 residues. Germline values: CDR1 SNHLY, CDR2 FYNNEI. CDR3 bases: TGTGCCAGCAGGGCGGGACGGTCGAACACCGGGGAGCTGTTTTTT. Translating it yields CASRAGRSNTGELFF.

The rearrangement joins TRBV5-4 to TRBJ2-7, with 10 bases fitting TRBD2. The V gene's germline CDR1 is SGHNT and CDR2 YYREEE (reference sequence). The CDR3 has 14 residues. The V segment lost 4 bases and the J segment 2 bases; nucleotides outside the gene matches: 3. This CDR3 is CASSLAGVPYEQYF. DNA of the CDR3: TGTGCCAGCAGCCTAGCGGGAGTTCCCTACGAGCAGTACTTC.

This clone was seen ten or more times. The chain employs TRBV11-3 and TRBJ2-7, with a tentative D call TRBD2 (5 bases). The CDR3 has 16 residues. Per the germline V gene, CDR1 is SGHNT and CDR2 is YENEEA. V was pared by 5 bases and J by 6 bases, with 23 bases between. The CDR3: CASSASPGLVGGEQYF. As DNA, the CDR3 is TGTGCCAGCAGCGCCAGCCCCGGACTCGTTGGTGGCGAGCAGTACTTC. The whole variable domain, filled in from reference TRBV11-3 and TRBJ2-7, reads EAGVVQSPRYKIIEKKQPVAFWCNPISGHNTLYWYLQNLGQGPELLIRYENEEAVDDSQLPKDRFSAERLKGVDSTLKIQPAELGDSAVYLCASSASPGLVGGEQYFGPGTRLTVT.

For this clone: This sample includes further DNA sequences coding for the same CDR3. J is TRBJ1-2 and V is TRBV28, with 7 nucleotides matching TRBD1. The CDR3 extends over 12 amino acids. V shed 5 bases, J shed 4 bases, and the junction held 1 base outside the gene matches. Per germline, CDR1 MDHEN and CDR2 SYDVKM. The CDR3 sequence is CASSRDSYGYTF. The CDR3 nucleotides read TGTGCCAGCAGTAGGGACAGCTATGGCTACACCTTC.

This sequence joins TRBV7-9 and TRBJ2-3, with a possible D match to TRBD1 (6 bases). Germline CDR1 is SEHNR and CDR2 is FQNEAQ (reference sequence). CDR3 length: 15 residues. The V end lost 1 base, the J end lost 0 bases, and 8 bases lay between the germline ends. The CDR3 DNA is TGTGCCAGCAGCTTAGGGGGGCAGAGCACAGATACGCAGTATTTT. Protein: CASSLGGQSTDTQYF.

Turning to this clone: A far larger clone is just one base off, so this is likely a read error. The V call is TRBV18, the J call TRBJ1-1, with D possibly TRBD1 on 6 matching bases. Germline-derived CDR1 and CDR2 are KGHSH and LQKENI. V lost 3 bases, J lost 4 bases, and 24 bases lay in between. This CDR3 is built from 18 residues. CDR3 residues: CASSPSGGPEGPSTEAFF. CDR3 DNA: TGTGCCAGCTCACCCTCCGGGGGGCCCGAGGGACCGAGCACTGAAGCTTTCTTT.

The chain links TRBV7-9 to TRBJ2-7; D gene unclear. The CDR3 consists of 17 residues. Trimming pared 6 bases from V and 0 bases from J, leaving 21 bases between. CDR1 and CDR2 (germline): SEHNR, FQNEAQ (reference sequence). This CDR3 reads CASRPFPQPQSSYEQYF. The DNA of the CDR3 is TGTGCCAGCAGGCCCTTCCCTCAGCCACAGAGCTCCTACGAGCAGTACTTC. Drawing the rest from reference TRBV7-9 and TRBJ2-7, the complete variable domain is DTGVSQNPRHKITKRGQNVTFRCDPISEHNRLYWYRQTLGQGPEFLTYFQNEAQLEKSRLLSDRFSAERPKGSFSTLEIQRTEQGDSAMYLCASRPFPQPQSSYEQYFGPGTRLTVT.

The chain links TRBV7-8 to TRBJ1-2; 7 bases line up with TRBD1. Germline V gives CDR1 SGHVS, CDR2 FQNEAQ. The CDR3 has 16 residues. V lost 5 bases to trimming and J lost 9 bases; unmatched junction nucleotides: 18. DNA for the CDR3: TGTGCCAGCAGCCGCCGGGAGTTAGACAGGGAGGGAAGCTACACCTTC. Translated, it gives CASSRRELDREGSYTF.

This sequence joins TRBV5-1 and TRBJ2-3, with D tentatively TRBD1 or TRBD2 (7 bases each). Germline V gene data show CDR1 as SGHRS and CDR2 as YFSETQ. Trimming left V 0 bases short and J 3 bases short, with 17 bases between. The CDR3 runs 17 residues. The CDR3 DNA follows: TGCGCCAGCAGCTTGGGGCCCCACAGGGGAGGGACAGATACGCAGTATTTT. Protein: CASSLGPHRGGTDTQYF.

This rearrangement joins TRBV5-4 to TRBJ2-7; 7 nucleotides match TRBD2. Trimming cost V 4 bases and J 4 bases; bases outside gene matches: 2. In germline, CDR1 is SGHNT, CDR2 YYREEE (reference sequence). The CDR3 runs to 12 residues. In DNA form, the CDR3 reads TGTGCCAGCAGCGGCGGGGGTTACGAGCAGTACTTC. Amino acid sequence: CASSGGGYEQYF.

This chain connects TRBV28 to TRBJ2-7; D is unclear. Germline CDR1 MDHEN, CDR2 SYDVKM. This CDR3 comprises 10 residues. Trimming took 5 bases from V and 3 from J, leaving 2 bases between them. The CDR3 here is CASSNYEQYF. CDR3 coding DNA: TGTGCCAGCAGTAACTACGAGCAGTACTTC.

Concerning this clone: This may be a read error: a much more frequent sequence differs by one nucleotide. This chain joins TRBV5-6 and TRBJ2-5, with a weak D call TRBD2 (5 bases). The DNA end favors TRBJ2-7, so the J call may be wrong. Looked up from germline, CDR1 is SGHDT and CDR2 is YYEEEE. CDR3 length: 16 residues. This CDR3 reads CASSSTRPADPPEQYF. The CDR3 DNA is TGTGCCAGCAGCTCGACCAGACCAGCGGACCCGCCCGAGCAGTACTTC.

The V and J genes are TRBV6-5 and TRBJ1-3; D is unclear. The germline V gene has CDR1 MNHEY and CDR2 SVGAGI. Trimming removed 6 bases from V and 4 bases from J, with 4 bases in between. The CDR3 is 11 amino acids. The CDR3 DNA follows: TGTGCCAGCAGAGAGGGAAACACCATATATTTT. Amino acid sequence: CASREGNTIYF.